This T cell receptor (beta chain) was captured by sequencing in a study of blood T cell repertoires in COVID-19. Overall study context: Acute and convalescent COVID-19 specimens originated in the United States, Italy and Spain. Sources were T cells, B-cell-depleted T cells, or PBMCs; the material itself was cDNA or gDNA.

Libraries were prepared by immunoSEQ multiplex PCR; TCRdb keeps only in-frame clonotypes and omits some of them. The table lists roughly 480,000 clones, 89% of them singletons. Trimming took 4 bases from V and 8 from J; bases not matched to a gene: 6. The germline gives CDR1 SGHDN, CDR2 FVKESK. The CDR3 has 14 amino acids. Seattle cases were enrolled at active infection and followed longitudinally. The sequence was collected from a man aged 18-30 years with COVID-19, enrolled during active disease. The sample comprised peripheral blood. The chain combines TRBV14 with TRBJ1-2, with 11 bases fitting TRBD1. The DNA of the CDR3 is TGTGCCAGCAGCCCGGACAGGGGGCGCGGGGGCTACACCTTC. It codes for CASSPDRGRGGYTF.